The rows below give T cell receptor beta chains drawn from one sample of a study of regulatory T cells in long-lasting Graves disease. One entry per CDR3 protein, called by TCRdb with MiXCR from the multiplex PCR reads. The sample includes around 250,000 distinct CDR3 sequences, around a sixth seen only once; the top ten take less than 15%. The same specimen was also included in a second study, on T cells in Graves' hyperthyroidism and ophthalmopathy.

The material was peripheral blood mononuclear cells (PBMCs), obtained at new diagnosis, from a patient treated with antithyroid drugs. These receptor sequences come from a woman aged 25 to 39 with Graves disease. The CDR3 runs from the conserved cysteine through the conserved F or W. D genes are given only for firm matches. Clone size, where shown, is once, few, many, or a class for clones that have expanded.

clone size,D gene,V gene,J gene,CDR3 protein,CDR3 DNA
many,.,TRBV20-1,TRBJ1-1,CSARGPRGIEAFF,TGCAGTGCTAGAGGCCCCAGGGGCATTGAAGCTTTCTTT
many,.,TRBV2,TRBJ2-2,CASRPEGGELFF,TGTGCCAGCCGGCCGGAGGGCGGGGAGCTGTTTTTT
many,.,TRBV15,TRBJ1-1,CATSRDTTVSEAFF,TGTGCCACCAGCAGAGACACGACAGTTTCTGAAGCTTTCTTT
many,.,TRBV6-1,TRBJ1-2,CASRLLGGAQEYGYTF,TGTGCCAGCAGACTCCTCGGGGGGGCGCAGGAATATGGCTACACCTTC
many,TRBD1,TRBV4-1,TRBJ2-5,CASSQVQGARETQYF,TGCGCCAGCAGCCAAGTTCAGGGGGCGAGGGAGACCCAGTACTTC
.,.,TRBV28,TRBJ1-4,CASSISQLGEKLFF,TGTGCCAGCAGTATAAGCCAACTAGGAGAAAAACTGTTTTTT
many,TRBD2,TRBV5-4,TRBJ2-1,CASSLESQTSGLRYNEQFF,TGTGCCAGCAGCTTGGAGTCCCAAACTAGCGGGCTGCGCTACAATGAGCAGTTCTTC
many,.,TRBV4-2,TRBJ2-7,CASSQAAGVGIYEQYF,TGTGCCAGCAGCCAAGCAGCAGGGGTCGGGATCTACGAGCAGTACTTC
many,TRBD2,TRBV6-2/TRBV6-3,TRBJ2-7,CASSYPRGGFYEQYF,TGTGCCAGCAGTTATCCGCGGGGGGGGTTCTACGAGCAGTACTTC
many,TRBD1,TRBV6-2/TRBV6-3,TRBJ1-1,CASMWGQGNTEAFF,TGTGCCAGCATGTGGGGACAGGGGAACACTGAAGCTTTCTTT
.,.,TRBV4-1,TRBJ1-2,CASSQGQGRAYGYTF,TGCGCCAGCAGCCAAGGTCAGGGGCGCGCCTATGGCTACACCTTC
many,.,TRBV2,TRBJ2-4,CASSGTRGREFKNIQYF,TGTGCCAGCAGCGGGACACGGGGTCGGGAGTTCAAAAACATTCAGTACTTC
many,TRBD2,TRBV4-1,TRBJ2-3,CASSQSSGGRTDTQYF,TGCGCCAGCAGCCAATCAAGCGGGGGGCGAACAGATACGCAGTATTTT
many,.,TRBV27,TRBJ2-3,CASGPQATDTQYF,TGTGCCAGCGGTCCCCAGGCCACAGATACGCAGTATTTT
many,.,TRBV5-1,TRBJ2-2,CASSFIKSTGELFF,TGCGCCAGCAGCTTTATAAAGAGCACCGGGGAGCTGTTTTTT
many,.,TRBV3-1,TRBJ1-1,CASSQAGHWAFF,TGTGCCAGCAGCCAAGCGGGCCACTGGGCTTTCTTT
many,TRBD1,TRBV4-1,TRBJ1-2,CASSQGQGAPNYGYTF,TGCGCCAGCAGCCAAGGACAGGGGGCTCCAAACTATGGCTACACCTTC
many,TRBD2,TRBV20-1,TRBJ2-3,CSARVAGAYTDTQYF,TGCAGTGCTAGAGTAGCGGGGGCATACACAGATACGCAGTATTTT
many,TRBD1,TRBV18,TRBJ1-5,CASSRIQGSEQPQHF,TGTGCCAGCTCACGTATACAGGGGTCGGAGCAGCCCCAGCATTTT
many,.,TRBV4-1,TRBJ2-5,CASSQDVGVKTQYF,TGCGCCAGCAGCCAAGATGTAGGGGTAAAGACCCAGTACTTC
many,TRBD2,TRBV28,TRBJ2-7,CASSPQRGAPYEQYF,TGCGCCAGCAGCCCCCAGCGGGGGGCCCCCTACGAGCAGTACTTC
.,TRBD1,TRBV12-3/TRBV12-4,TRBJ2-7,CASSFKTGVREQYF,TGTGCCAGCAGTTTCAAGACAGGGGTACGCGAGCAGTACTTC
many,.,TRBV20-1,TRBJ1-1,CSALRQQYTEAFF,TGCAGTGCTCTCCGGCAGCAATACACTGAAGCTTTCTTT
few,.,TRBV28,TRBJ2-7,CASSYLSLGAYEQYF,TGTGCCAGCAGTTATCTGTCCCTTGGGGCCTACGAGCAGTACTTC
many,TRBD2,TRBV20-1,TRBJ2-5,CSARATSGGAKQETQYF,TGCAGTGCTAGAGCTACTAGCGGGGGGGCTAAGCAAGAGACCCAGTACTTC
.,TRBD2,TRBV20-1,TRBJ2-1,CSAILAGAQFF,TGCAGTGCTATACTAGCGGGGGCTCAGTTCTTC
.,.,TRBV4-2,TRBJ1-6,CASSQDLILEGRSPLHF,TGTGCCAGCAGCCAAGATCTTATTTTGGAGGGGAGGTCACCCCTCCACTTT
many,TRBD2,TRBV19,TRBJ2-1,CASSLSGGAYNEQFF,TGTGCCAGCAGCCTTAGCGGGGGCGCCTACAATGAGCAGTTCTTC
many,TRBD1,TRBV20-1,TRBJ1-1,CSATGQGSTEAFF,TGCAGTGCCACCGGACAGGGGTCCACTGAAGCTTTCTTT
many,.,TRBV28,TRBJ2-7,CASNRITSYEQYF,TGTGCCAGCAACAGGATAACCTCCTACGAGCAGTACTTC
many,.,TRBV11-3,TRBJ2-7,CASSLGMGSYEQYF,TGTGCCAGCAGCTTAGGTATGGGATCCTACGAGCAGTACTTC
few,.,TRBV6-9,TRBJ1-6,CAGSYMIDYNSPLHF,TGTGCCGGCAGTTACATGATAGATTATAATTCACCCCTCCACTTT
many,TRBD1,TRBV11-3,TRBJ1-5,CASRDDRGLGPQHF,TGTGCCAGCAGGGACGACAGGGGCCTAGGGCCCCAGCATTTT
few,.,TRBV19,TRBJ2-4,CASSIDAKNIQYF,TGTGCCAGTAGTATAGATGCCAAAAACATTCAGTACTTC
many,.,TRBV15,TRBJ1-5,CATSKKGLQPQHF,TGTGCCACCAGCAAAAAGGGGCTTCAGCCCCAGCATTTT
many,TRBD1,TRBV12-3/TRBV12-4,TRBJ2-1,CASHLRDRGNEQFF,TGTGCCAGCCACCTCCGGGACAGGGGGAATGAGCAGTTCTTC
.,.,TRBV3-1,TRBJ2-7,CASSQVMGTVEQYF,TGTGCCAGCAGCCAAGTTATGGGGACTGTAGAGCAGTACTTC
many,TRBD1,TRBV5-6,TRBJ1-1,CASSFWTGERAFF,TGTGCCAGCAGCTTCTGGACAGGGGAGAGAGCTTTCTTT
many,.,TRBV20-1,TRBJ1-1,CSARQVLDTEAFF,TGCAGTGCGAGACAGGTTTTGGACACTGAAGCTTTCTTT
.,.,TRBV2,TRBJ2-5,CASSVHFQGRETQYF,TGTGCCAGCAGTGTTCACTTCCAGGGTAGAGAGACCCAGTACTTC
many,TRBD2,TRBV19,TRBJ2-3,CASSKPIAGPTDTQYF,TGTGCCAGTAGCAAACCTATAGCGGGGCCCACAGATACGCAGTATTTT
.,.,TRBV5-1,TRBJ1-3,CASSLAVGPGNTIYF,TGCGCCAGCAGCTTGGCCGTGGGGCCTGGAAACACCATATATTTT
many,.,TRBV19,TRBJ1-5,CASSSRDSNQPQHF,TGTGCCAGTAGCAGCCGGGACAGCAATCAGCCCCAGCATTTT
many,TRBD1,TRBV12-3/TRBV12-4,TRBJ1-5,CASRGQGAGINQPQHF,TGTGCCAGCAGGGGACAGGGGGCAGGTATAAATCAGCCCCAGCATTTT
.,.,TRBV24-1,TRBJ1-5,CATSDSGRILGPQHF,TGTGCCACCAGTGATTCGGGACGGATCCTAGGTCCCCAGCATTTT
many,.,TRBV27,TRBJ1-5,CASSSQGSAQHF,TGTGCCAGCAGTTCACAGGGATCGGCCCAGCATTTT
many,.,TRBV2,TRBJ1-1,CASSEAGGPAFF,TGTGCCAGCAGTGAAGCGGGAGGGCCGGCTTTCTTT
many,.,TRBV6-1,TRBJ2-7,CASSEPHREQYF,TGTGCCAGCAGTGAACCTCACAGGGAGCAGTACTTC
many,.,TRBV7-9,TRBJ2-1,CASSLGAGREQFF,TGTGCCAGCAGCTTAGGCGCAGGGCGTGAGCAGTTCTTC
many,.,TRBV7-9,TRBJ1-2,CASAEWGGDDYGYTF,TGTGCCAGCGCGGAGTGGGGGGGTGACGACTATGGCTACACCTTC
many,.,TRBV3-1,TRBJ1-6,CASSQVAGGNSPLHF,TGTGCCAGCAGCCAAGTAGCCGGGGGGAATTCACCCCTCCACTTT